This entry lists 22 T cell receptor beta chains sequenced from one sample in a study of shared clonotypes between healthy human individuals. The protocol was immunoSEQ multiplex PCR, while the TCRdb copy is restricted to in-frame clones and leaves out a portion. This table has 2 million to 2.5 million clones, 90% to 96% appearing once. The sequencing input was naive CD4+ T cells sorted from blood. Subset denoted: CD45RA+ positively selected. The origin of the receptors is a man aged 18 to 30 in good health.

The CDR3 protein is CASSSQSQNREGYTF. CDR3 bases: TGTGCCAGCAGCTCGCAGAGCCAAAACAGGGAGGGCTACACCTTC. The genes are TRBV7-9 and TRBJ1-2; perhaps TRBD1 as D (6 bases). Trimming removed 4 bases from V and 8 bases from J, with 20 bases in between. Germline assignment: CDR1 SEHNR and CDR2 FQNEAQ (reference sequence). The CDR3 consists of 15 residues.

As regards this clone: The sample carries other DNA sequences with the same CDR3. The chain combines TRBV5-1 with TRBJ1-4; 7 positions match TRBD1. The V gene end was trimmed by 5 bases and the J gene end by 2 bases; junction bases not matched to a gene: 6. The germline CDR1 and CDR2 sequences are SGHRS and YFSETQ. CDR3 length: 15 residues. This CDR3 reads CASRPTGLTNEKLFF. The CDR3, as DNA: TGCGCCAGCAGACCGACAGGGCTCACTAATGAAAAACTGTTTTTT. Complete variable domain (other parts from reference TRBV5-1 and TRBJ1-4): KAGVTQTPRYLIKTRGQQVTLSCSPISGHRSVSWYQQTPGQGLQFLFEYFSETQRNKGNFPGRFSGRQFSNSRSEMNVSTLELGDSALYLCASRPTGLTNEKLFFGSGTQLSVL.

This chain links TRBV4-2 with TRBJ1-1; TRBD1 is a possible D gene (6 bases). V was cut by 1 base and J by 0 bases, with 18 bases left in between. This CDR3 has 18 amino acids. Germline V gene sequence: CDR1 LGHNA, CDR2 YNFKEQ. The CDR3 DNA reads TGTGCCAGCAGCCAAGTTTTTTCACAGGGCGCGTTGAACACTGAAGCTTTCTTT. Protein product: CASSQVFSQGALNTEAFF.

V is TRBV28 and J is TRBJ1-2, with 7 bases matching TRBD1. J gave up 6 bases and V 1 base, and 5 bases lay outside the gene matches. The CDR3 sequence is 14 residues long. The V gene's germline CDR1 is MDHEN and CDR2 SYDVKM. The CDR3 sequence is CASSLLRGGDGYTF. The CDR3 DNA reads as TGTGCCAGCAGTTTATTGCGAGGGGGCGATGGCTACACCTTC.

The chain links TRBV18 to TRBJ2-6, with TRBD1 as a possible D gene (5 bases). The length of the CDR3 is 15 residues. Germline V gives CDR1 KGHSH, CDR2 LQKENI. Trimming stripped 0 bases from V and 2 bases from J, with 5 bases between. DNA for the CDR3: TGTGCCAGCTCACCACCCAGGGCTGGGGCCAACGTCCTGACTTTC. This gives the protein CASSPPRAGANVLTF.

This clone was seen just once. The CDR3 DNA reads TGTGCCAGCAGCTACACTCGGGACCAGCCCCAGCATTTT. It yields the protein CASSYTRDQPQHF. The gene calls are TRBV11-2 and TRBJ1-5, with a tentative D call TRBD1 (5 bases). Trimming stripped 4 bases from V and 7 bases from J, with 11 bases between. This CDR3 is 13 amino acids long. Germline values: CDR1 SGHAT, CDR2 FQNNGV.

The chain joins TRBV5-1 to TRBJ1-4; no firm D call. This CDR3 contains 13 residues. The V gene lost 5 bases and the J gene lost 3 bases, with 8 bases spanning the gap. The V gene's germline CDR1 is SGHRS and CDR2 YFSETQ. The CDR3 nucleotides read TGCGCCAGCAGAAGGAGGGCTAATGAAAAACTGTTTTTT. Amino acids: CASRRRANEKLFF.

This clone appeared a single time. The sample contains more than one DNA sequence encoding this CDR3. The rearrangement uses TRBV30 and TRBJ2-5; D is uncertain. The V gene's germline CDR1 is GTSNPN and CDR2 SVGIG (reference sequence). Trimming shortened V by 2 bases and J by 2 bases, and 9 bases separated the two germline ends. The CDR3 has 13 amino acids. The CDR3 sequence is CAWSLGFQETQYF. The CDR3 DNA sequence: TGTGCCTGGAGTTTGGGATTTCAAGAGACCCAGTACTTC. Variable domain in full (rest from reference TRBV30 and TRBJ2-5): SQTIHQWPATLVQPVGSPLSLECTVEGTSNPNLYWYRQAAGRGLQLLFYSVGIGQISSEVPQNLSASRPQDRQFILSSKKLLLSDSGFYLCAWSLGFQETQYFGPGTRLLVL.

This rearrangement joins TRBV7-9 to TRBJ2-7; tentative D call: TRBD1 (5 bases). The CDR3 length is 12 residues. The V gene lost 2 bases and the J gene lost 12 bases, with 14 bases spanning the gap. The germline gives CDR1 SEHNR, CDR2 FQNEAQ (reference sequence). CDR3 region: CASSLIQGPWYF. CDR3 coding DNA: TGTGCCAGCAGCTTAATCCAGGGCCCTTGGTACTTC.

The rearrangement joins TRBV6-6 to TRBJ1-2; D is undetermined. Trimming pared 10 bases from V and 1 base from J, leaving 19 bases between. The CDR3 is 15 residues long. Germline loops: CDR1 MNHNY, CDR2 SVGAGI (reference sequence). CDR3 in amino acids: CATFVTLPSNYGYTF. As DNA, the CDR3 is TGTGCCACCTTTGTAACGCTCCCCAGTAACTATGGCTACACCTTC.

The V call is TRBV6-5, the J call TRBJ1-6; possible D gene TRBD1, 5 bases. CDR1 is MNHEY, CDR2 SVGAGI, per germline. This CDR3 is 15 amino acids long. V was cut by 2 bases and J by 6 bases, with 11 bases left in between. The CDR3: CASSYVQGGNSPLHF. Written as DNA, the CDR3 is TGTGCCAGCAGTTACGTTCAGGGAGGTAATTCACCCCTCCACTTT.

This sequence joins TRBV5-1 and TRBJ2-5; tentative D call: TRBD1 (5 bases). The V gene's germline CDR1 is SGHRS and CDR2 YFSETQ. This CDR3 is built from 14 residues. V was shortened by 5 bases and J by 3 bases, with 14 bases between the two germline ends. The CDR3 loop is CASSTQGSEETQYF. The CDR3 DNA reads as TGCGCCAGCAGTACTCAGGGTTCGGAAGAGACCCAGTACTTC.

The rearrangement joins TRBV5-1 to TRBJ1-4; 8 bases align to TRBD1. The trim removed 1 base at V and 8 bases at J, leaving 10 bases unmatched. The CDR3 is 16 amino acids. CDR1 is SGHRS and CDR2 is YFSETQ in the germline V gene. In DNA, the CDR3 is TGCGCCAGCAGCTTGACCCCTATAGCAGGGGGCGAAAAACTGTTTTTT. Amino acid sequence: CASSLTPIAGGEKLFF.

Concerning this clone itself: Other DNA sequences in the sample encode the same CDR3. The V gene is TRBV18, the J gene TRBJ2-5; D gene uncertain. The germline V gene encodes CDR1 KGHSH and CDR2 LQKENI. V shed 0 bases and J shed 5 bases, with 10 bases lying between them. CDR3 size: 14 residues. The CDR3 bases are TGTGCCAGCTCACCACCCGGGCAGCAGGAGACCCAGTACTTC. It yields the protein CASSPPGQQETQYF.

This chain links TRBV5-1 with TRBJ2-2, with D unclear. Trimming pared 3 bases from V and 0 bases from J, leaving 12 bases between. The CDR3 extends over 16 amino acids. Germline CDR1 reads SGHRS; CDR2 reads YFSETQ. The CDR3 DNA is TGCGCCAGCAGCTCCGCGGTAACCGCGAACACCGGGGAGCTGTTTTTT. This translates into CASSSAVTANTGELFF.

This chain uses TRBV25-1 with TRBJ2-1, with 8 bases matching TRBD1. CDR1 and CDR2 from the germline V gene are MGHDK and SYGVNS. This CDR3 has 15 amino acids. V trimming: 3 bases; J trimming: 2 bases; junction bases outside the gene matches: 3. This CDR3 is CASSEGTGPYNEQFF. In DNA form, the CDR3 reads TGTGCCAGCAGTGAGGGGACAGGACCCTACAATGAGCAGTTCTTC.

This chain joins TRBV7-6 and TRBJ2-7; 13 positions match TRBD2. J lost 0 bases, V lost 0 bases, and 5 bases had no gene match. From germline, CDR1 is SGHVS and CDR2 FNYEAQ. The CDR3 length is 18 residues. CDR3 region: CASSLASGLAGPSYEQYF. CDR3 coding DNA: TGTGCCAGCAGCTTAGCTTCGGGACTAGCGGGACCCTCCTACGAGCAGTACTTC.

This chain uses TRBV30 with TRBJ1-2, with no clear D. The CDR3 runs to 12 residues. Between the trimmed V and J ends, which lost 1 base and 4 bases, there was a span of 7 bases. Germline loops: CDR1 GTSNPN, CDR2 SVGIG (reference sequence). The CDR3: CAWSASAYGYTF. The CDR3 bases are TGTGCCTGGAGTGCGTCAGCCTATGGCTACACCTTC.

The chain couples TRBV5-1 to TRBJ1-1; D is unclear. The CDR3 extends over 15 amino acids. CDR1 SGHRS and CDR2 YFSETQ come from the germline V gene. V lost 0 bases and J lost 0, with 9 bases in between. The CDR3 DNA sequence: TGCGCCAGCAGCTTGGCCGGCAGCATGAACACTGAAGCTTTCTTT. This translates into CASSLAGSMNTEAFF.

The V call is TRBV11-2, the J call TRBJ2-5, with D maybe TRBD2 (6 bases). CDR1 and CDR2 (germline): SGHAT, FQNNGV. The V and J ends lost 3 bases and 3 bases respectively, with 8 bases between them. This CDR3 has 13 residues. CDR3 loop: CASSFTGEETQYF. DNA of the CDR3: TGTGCCAGCAGCTTCACGGGGGAAGAGACCCAGTACTTC.

This CDR3 is CASSREGIENEQFF. The CDR3 DNA reads TGCGCCAGCAGCAGGGAGGGCATCGAGAATGAGCAGTTCTTC. The chain couples TRBV5-1 to TRBJ2-1; TRBD2 agrees at 7 bases. V lost 4 bases and J lost 7; bases outside the gene matches: 8. This CDR3 has 14 amino acids. Germline V CDR1 and CDR2: SGHRS, YFSETQ.

This clone was detected once. The J gene is TRBJ1-6, the V gene TRBV5-6; D is possibly TRBD1 (6 bases). This CDR3 contains 14 residues. The V gene lost 4 bases and the J gene lost 8 bases, with 13 bases spanning the gap. Germline loops: CDR1 SGHDT, CDR2 YYEEEE. The DNA of the CDR3 is TGTGCCAGCAGCGATCGGACAGCTTATTCACCCCTCCACTTT. It translates to CASSDRTAYSPLHF.